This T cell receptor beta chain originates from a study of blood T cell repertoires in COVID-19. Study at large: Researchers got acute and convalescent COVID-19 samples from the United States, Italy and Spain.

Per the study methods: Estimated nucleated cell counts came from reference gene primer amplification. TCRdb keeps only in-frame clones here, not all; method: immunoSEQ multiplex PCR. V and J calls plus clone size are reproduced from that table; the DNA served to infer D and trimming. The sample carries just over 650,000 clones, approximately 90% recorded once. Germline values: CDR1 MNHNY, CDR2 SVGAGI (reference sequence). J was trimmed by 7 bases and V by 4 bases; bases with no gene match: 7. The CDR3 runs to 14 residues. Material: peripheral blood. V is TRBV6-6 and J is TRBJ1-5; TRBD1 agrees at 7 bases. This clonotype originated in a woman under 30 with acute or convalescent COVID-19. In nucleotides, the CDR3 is TGTGCCAGCAGTTCCTTGACAGGGAGGCAGCCCCAGCATTTT. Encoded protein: CASSSLTGRQPQHF.